This T cell receptor beta chain was documented in a study of blood T cell repertoires in COVID-19. The CDR3 has 13 amino acids. The junction had 4 bases not matched to a gene; V was cut back by 6 bases and J by 8 bases. In the original processing: Counts of nucleated cells, estimated from reference gene primer amplification, were obtained. Method: immunoSEQ multiplex PCR; TCRdb's copy keeps in-frame clones and lacks some. V and J calls and clone size are given by that table; D and trimming were obtained from the DNA. This table has around 70,000 clones, about 90% appearing once. This clonotype originated in a human donor in a cohort sampled during active COVID-19. Source material: peripheral blood. J is TRBJ1-5 and V is TRBV12-3 or TRBV12-4; 10 nucleotides align to TRBD1. The CDR3 loop is CASSRDRGEPQHF. Here the CDR3 DNA reads TGTGCCAGCAGCCGGGACAGGGGTGAGCCCCAGCATTTT.